The 27 T cell receptor beta chains reported below all come from one sample, sequenced in a study of T cell changes during pregnancy in multiple sclerosis. Measured with immunoSEQ multiplex PCR; TCRdb has only the in-frame clones, and not every one. The table records fewer than 35,000 clones, 93% of them present only once. This sample comprised CD4+ T cells from peripheral blood mononuclear cells, obtained after pregnancy. All receptors come from a female donor with multiple sclerosis, enrolled in a pregnancy study.

The chain uses TRBV4-2 and TRBJ2-3; TRBD2 matches 10 bases. This CDR3 has 16 residues. V was clipped by 3 bases and J by 2 bases; unmatched bases: 5. From germline, CDR1 is LGHNA and CDR2 YNFKEQ. The DNA for the CDR3 is TGTGCCAGCAGCCAGCTAGCGGGGGAGCCCACAGATACGCAGTATTTT. Translating gives CASSQLAGEPTDTQYF.

The chain employs TRBV7-9 and TRBJ2-3, with D perhaps matching TRBD1 (5 bases). CDR1 SEHNR and CDR2 FQNEAQ come from the germline V gene (reference sequence). The CDR3 is 14 amino acids. V lost 4 bases and J 6 bases, leaving 14 bases between the germline ends. The CDR3 loop reads CASSSAQGKDTQYF. DNA of the CDR3: TGTGCCAGCAGCTCCGCCCAGGGCAAGGATACGCAGTATTTT.

This chain uses TRBV5-6 with TRBJ1-1; TRBD1 matches at 12 bases. Per the germline V gene, CDR1 is SGHDT and CDR2 is YYEEEE. Unmatched junction bases numbered 4, after V lost 4 bases and J lost 0 bases. CDR3 length equals 16 residues. For the CDR3, the DNA is TGTGCCAGCAGCGGGACAGGGGGCCTCATGAACACTGAAGCTTTCTTT. Its translation: CASSGTGGLMNTEAFF.

The genes are TRBV11-2 and TRBJ1-3; D may be TRBD1 (5 bases). The CDR3 is 16 amino acids. In germline, CDR1 is SGHAT, CDR2 FQNNGV. Deletions cut 5 bases from V and 0 bases from J, with 14 bases between. CDR3 DNA: TGTGCCAGCAGCCCACCCGGGGGACCCTCTGGAAACACCATATATTTT. Its protein product is CASSPPGGPSGNTIYF.

The CDR3: CASSPLTGGSSGNTIYF. The CDR3, as DNA: TGTGCCAGCTCACCACTTACAGGGGGCTCGTCTGGAAACACCATATATTTT. The genes are TRBV18 and TRBJ1-3, with 9 bases matching TRBD1. V trimming: 1 base; J trimming: 1 base; junction bases outside the gene matches: 5. Germline V gene sequence: CDR1 KGHSH, CDR2 LQKENI. The CDR3 is made up of 17 amino acids.

The V gene is TRBV6-1, the J gene TRBJ2-2; D is perhaps TRBD1 (5 bases). Trimming shortened V by 10 bases and J by 8 bases, and 23 bases separated the two germline ends. This CDR3 region has 15 residues. Per the germline V gene, CDR1 is MNHNS and CDR2 is SASEGT. As DNA, the CDR3 is TGTGCCATCAAGGTGGGAACAGGAGAGGTGGGGGAGCTGTTTTTT. This sequence encodes CAIKVGTGEVGELFF.

The chain joins TRBV27 to TRBJ2-3; D may be TRBD1 (6 bases). The CDR3 is 13 residues long. Trimming shortened V by 7 bases and J by 6 bases, and 14 bases separated the two germline ends. Germline V gives CDR1 MNHEY, CDR2 SMNVEV (reference sequence). CDR3 sequence (DNA): TGTGCCAGCATTCCCCAAGGGGGTGATACGCAGTATTTT. Amino acids: CASIPQGGDTQYF.

CDR3: CASSSEGGVSTDTQYF. The CDR3, as DNA: TGTGCCAGCAGCTCCGAGGGGGGGGTGAGCACAGATACGCAGTATTTT. The chain joins TRBV5-4 to TRBJ2-3, with D possibly TRBD2 on 7 matching bases. This CDR3 comprises 16 residues. V was clipped by 3 bases and J by 0 bases, with 14 bases between them. Germline assignment: CDR1 SGHNT and CDR2 YYREEE (reference sequence).

The chain is built from TRBV11-2 and TRBJ2-7, with 10 bases that match TRBD2. The CDR3 totals 16 residues. In germline, CDR1 is SGHAT, CDR2 FQNNGV. The junction had 10 bases not matched to a gene; V was cut back by 5 bases and J by 3 bases. The CDR3 sequence: CASSLRTSGGGYEQYF. The CDR3 DNA reads TGTGCCAGCAGCCTCAGGACTAGCGGTGGAGGCTACGAGCAGTACTTC.

The chain employs TRBV7-2 and TRBJ1-4; 8 positions match TRBD1. Germline CDR1 SGHTA, CDR2 FQGNSA. The length of the CDR3 is 14 residues. J was trimmed by 11 bases and V by 4 bases; bases with no gene match: 9. The DNA of the CDR3 is TGTGCCAGCAGCTCCAGGAAACAGGGGGACAAACTGTTTTTT. This codes for CASSSRKQGDKLFF. The full variable domain, with the rest looked up from reference TRBV7-2 and TRBJ1-4, is GAGVSQSPSNKVTEKGKDVELRCDPISGHTALYWYRQSLGQGLEFLIYFQGNSAPDKSGLPSDRFSAERTGGSVSTLTIQRTQQEDSAVYLCASSSRKQGDKLFFGSGTQLSVL.

The chain links TRBV5-5 to TRBJ2-1; TRBD2 matches 7 bases. The CDR3 extends over 15 amino acids. V shed 3 bases and J 8 bases; nucleotides not matched to a gene: 11. In germline, CDR1 is SGHKS, CDR2 YYEKEE (reference sequence). CDR3 residues: CASSWAGDSNDEQFF. CDR3 DNA sequence: TGTGCCAGCAGCTGGGCGGGAGACTCTAATGATGAGCAGTTCTTC.

The chain is built from TRBV20-1 and TRBJ1-1; D remains ambiguous. CDR1 DFQATT and CDR2 SNEGSKA come from the germline V gene (reference sequence). This CDR3 comprises 11 residues. Trimming took off 6 bases at V and 0 bases at J, with 5 bases between the two ends. The CDR3 is CSAPMNTEAFF. The DNA of the CDR3 is TGCAGTGCGCCTATGAACACTGAAGCTTTCTTT.

The chain joins TRBV7-2 to TRBJ2-5; D gene uncertain. This CDR3 is 15 amino acids long. Germline loops: CDR1 SGHTA, CDR2 FQGNSA. Trimming left V 5 bases short and J 1 base short, with 14 bases between. The CDR3 loop is CASSTSPEPQETQYF. The CDR3 nucleotides are TGTGCCAGCAGCACGAGTCCCGAACCCCAAGAGACCCAGTACTTC.

This chain joins TRBV30 and TRBJ2-7, with D possibly being TRBD1 (6 bases). Germline values: CDR1 GTSNPN, CDR2 SVGIG (reference sequence). The V end lost 2 bases, the J end lost 4 bases, and 21 bases lay between the germline ends. The CDR3 is 16 residues long. Here the CDR3 DNA reads TGTGCCTGGAGTCGGACCGGGACACTAGAAAAATACGAGCAGTACTTC. Residues: CAWSRTGTLEKYEQYF.

The chain has TRBV27 and TRBJ2-3, with no clear D. CDR1 is MNHEY, CDR2 SMNVEV, per germline (reference sequence). CDR3 length equals 16 residues. V lost 5 bases and J 0 bases, leaving 15 bases between the germline ends. The CDR3 region has the DNA TGTGCCAGCAGTCCCCTGGCGAGGTCTAGCACAGATACGCAGTATTTT. It encodes CASSPLARSSTDTQYF.

The CDR3 DNA follows: TGTGCCAGTGGTGAGGGGGCGAGGGAGACCCAGTACTTC. The encoded protein is CASGEGARETQYF. The chain joins TRBV19 to TRBJ2-5; 7 bases align to TRBD1. Germline CDR1 and CDR2: LNHDA and SQIVND (reference sequence). The trim removed 8 bases at V and 5 bases at J, leaving 8 bases unmatched. The CDR3 spans 13 residues.

The chain links TRBV6-5 to TRBJ2-7; D is unclear. The CDR3 is made up of 14 amino acids. CDR1 and CDR2 (germline): MNHEY, SVGAGI. V lost 3 bases and J lost 2, with 11 bases in between. The CDR3 nucleotides read TGTGCCAGCAGTTATAGTTTCCTGGCCTACGAGCAGTACTTC. It is translated as CASSYSFLAYEQYF.

This rearrangement joins TRBV6-5 to TRBJ1-1, with D unclear. Germline V CDR1 and CDR2: MNHEY, SVGAGI. This CDR3 is built from 16 residues. V was clipped by 0 bases and J by 0 bases, with 11 bases between them. In DNA form, the CDR3 reads TGTGCCAGCAGTTACTCGTACACCCCCATGAACACTGAAGCTTTCTTT. It translates to CASSYSYTPMNTEAFF.

The CDR3 loop is CASSLGGFYEQYF. CDR3 in DNA: TGTGCCAGCAGCTTAGGCGGGTTCTACGAGCAGTACTTC. V usage is TRBV13 and J usage is TRBJ2-7; no reliable D call. The germline V and J ends were trimmed by 0 bases and 3 bases, with 6 bases remaining between them. Germline lookup yields CDR1 PRHDT and CDR2 FYEKMQ (reference sequence). This CDR3 region has 13 residues.

This chain connects TRBV30 to TRBJ2-1, with D possibly matching TRBD2 (5 bases). The length of the CDR3 is 11 residues. Trimming removed 3 bases from V and 10 bases from J, with 10 bases in between. Germline values: CDR1 GTSNPN, CDR2 SVGIG (reference sequence). CDR3 amino acids: CAWREVDEQFF. CDR3 coding DNA: TGTGCCTGGAGGGAGGTTGACGAGCAGTTCTTC.

The chain recombines TRBV9 with TRBJ2-5, with 8 nucleotides matching TRBD2. The CDR3 consists of 13 residues. The trim removed 5 bases at V and 4 bases at J, leaving 4 bases unmatched. Germline CDR1 SGDLS, CDR2 YYNGEE. The CDR3 loop reads CASSIGGGETQYF. The CDR3 DNA follows: TGTGCCAGCAGTATCGGGGGGGGAGAGACCCAGTACTTC.

This chain uses TRBV7-7 with TRBJ2-3; 9 nucleotides align to TRBD1. The V gene's germline CDR1 is SSHAT and CDR2 FNYEAQ (reference sequence). The CDR3 has 15 amino acids. The ends lost 5 bases at V and 4 bases at J; junction bases unmatched: 7. CDR3: CASSITGGLADTQYF. DNA of the CDR3: TGTGCCAGCAGCATTACAGGGGGCCTTGCAGATACGCAGTATTTT.

V is TRBV30 and J is TRBJ1-6, with D unclear. The CDR3 loop spans 12 amino acids. Germline CDR1 GTSNPN, CDR2 SVGIG (reference sequence). The V end lost 2 bases, the J end lost 6 bases, and 5 bases lay between the germline ends. CDR3 bases: TGTGCCTGGAGTCCTCTTAATTCACCCCTCCACTTT. Translation: CAWSPLNSPLHF.

The rearrangement links TRBV6-1 to TRBJ2-7; D gene uncertain. V was shortened by 2 bases and J by 1 base, with 3 bases between the two germline ends. This CDR3 has 12 amino acids. The V gene's germline CDR1 is MNHNS and CDR2 SASEGT. The CDR3 here is CASSEPSYEQYF. The CDR3 DNA sequence: TGTGCCAGCAGTGAACCGTCCTACGAGCAGTACTTC.

This clone has just a few counts. The V and J genes are TRBV30 and TRBJ1-1; D not certain. Germline V gene sequence: CDR1 GTSNPN, CDR2 SVGIG (reference sequence). This CDR3 has 12 residues. The V end lost 4 bases, the J end lost 4 bases, and 10 bases lay between the germline ends. The CDR3 loop is CAWKQLSTEAFF. The CDR3 DNA reads TGTGCCTGGAAACAGCTGAGCACTGAAGCTTTCTTT.

V and J are TRBV4-1 and TRBJ1-2; 11 nucleotides align to TRBD1. CDR1 is MGHRA, CDR2 YSYEKL, per germline. The CDR3 runs 17 residues. The V segment lost 4 bases and the J segment 1 base; nucleotides outside the gene matches: 8. The CDR3 coding sequence is TGCGCCAGCAGCCCGGGCGGGGACAGGGGGTATAACTATGGCTACACCTTC. Residues: CASSPGGDRGYNYGYTF.

The rearrangement links TRBV7-2 to TRBJ2-2; 10 positions match TRBD2. This CDR3 contains 17 residues. CDR1 SGHTA and CDR2 FQGNSA come from the germline V gene. J lost 3 bases, V lost 3 bases, and 7 bases had no gene match. The CDR3: CASSFVGTSDYTGELFF. The CDR3 DNA follows: TGTGCCAGCAGCTTTGTCGGGACTAGCGATTACACCGGGGAGCTGTTTTTT. Filled out from reference TRBV7-2 and TRBJ2-2, the complete variable domain reads GAGVSQSPSNKVTEKGKDVELRCDPISGHTALYWYRQSLGQGLEFLIYFQGNSAPDKSGLPSDRFSAERTGGSVSTLTIQRTQQEDSAVYLCASSFVGTSDYTGELFFGEGSRLTVL.